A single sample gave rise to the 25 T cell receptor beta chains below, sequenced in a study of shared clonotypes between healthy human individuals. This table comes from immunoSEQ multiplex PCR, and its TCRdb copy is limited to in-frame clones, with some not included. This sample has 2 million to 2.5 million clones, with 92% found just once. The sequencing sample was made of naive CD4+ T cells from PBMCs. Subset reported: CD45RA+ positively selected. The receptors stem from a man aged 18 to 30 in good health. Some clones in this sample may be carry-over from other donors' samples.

The chain's CDR3 is CASSKDPPQGNEKLFF. The CDR3, as DNA: TGTGCCAGTAGTAAAGATCCGCCACAGGGGAATGAAAAACTGTTTTTT. The J gene is TRBJ1-4, the V gene TRBV19, with 7 bases that match TRBD1. J was trimmed by 5 bases and V by 4 bases; bases with no gene match: 10. CDR3 length: 16 amino acids. The germline V gene has CDR1 LNHDA and CDR2 SQIVND (reference sequence).

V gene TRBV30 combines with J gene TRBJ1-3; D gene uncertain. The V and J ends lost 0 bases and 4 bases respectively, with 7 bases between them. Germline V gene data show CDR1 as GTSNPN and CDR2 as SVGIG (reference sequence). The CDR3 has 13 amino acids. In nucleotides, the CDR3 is TGTGCCTGGAGTGTAGACTCGGGAAACACCATATATTTT. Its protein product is CAWSVDSGNTIYF. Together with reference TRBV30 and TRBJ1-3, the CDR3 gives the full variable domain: SQTIHQWPATLVQPVGSPLSLECTVEGTSNPNLYWYRQAAGRGLQLLFYSVGIGQISSEVPQNLSASRPQDRQFILSSKKLLLSDSGFYLCAWSVDSGNTIYFGEGSWLTVV.

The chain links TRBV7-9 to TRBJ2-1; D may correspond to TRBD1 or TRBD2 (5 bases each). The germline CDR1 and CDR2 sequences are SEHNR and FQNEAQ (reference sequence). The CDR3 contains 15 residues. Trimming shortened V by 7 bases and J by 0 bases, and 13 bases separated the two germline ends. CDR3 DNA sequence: TGTGCCAGCATCGAGGGGCCGAGCTCCTACAATGAGCAGTTCTTC. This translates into CASIEGPSSYNEQFF.

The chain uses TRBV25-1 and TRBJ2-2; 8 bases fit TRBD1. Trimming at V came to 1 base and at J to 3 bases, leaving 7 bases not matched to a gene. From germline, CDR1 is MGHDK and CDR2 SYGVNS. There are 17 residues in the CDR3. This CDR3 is CASSELGRGPDTGELFF. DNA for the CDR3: TGTGCCAGCAGTGAATTGGGCAGGGGGCCGGACACCGGGGAGCTGTTTTTT.

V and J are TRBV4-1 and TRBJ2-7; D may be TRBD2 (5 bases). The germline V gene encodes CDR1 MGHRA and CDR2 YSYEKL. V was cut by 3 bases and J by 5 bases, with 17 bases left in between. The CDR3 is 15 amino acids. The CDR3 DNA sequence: TGCGCCAGCAGCCAGCGAGGAGGTAGTAGCGACGAGCAGTACTTC. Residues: CASSQRGGSSDEQYF.

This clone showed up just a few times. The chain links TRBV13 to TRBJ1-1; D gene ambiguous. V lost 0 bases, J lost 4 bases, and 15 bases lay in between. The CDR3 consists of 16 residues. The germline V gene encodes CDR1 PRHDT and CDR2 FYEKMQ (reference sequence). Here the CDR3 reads CASSLGHLGSSTEAFF. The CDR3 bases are TGTGCCAGCAGCTTAGGGCACTTGGGGTCGAGCACTGAAGCTTTCTTT.

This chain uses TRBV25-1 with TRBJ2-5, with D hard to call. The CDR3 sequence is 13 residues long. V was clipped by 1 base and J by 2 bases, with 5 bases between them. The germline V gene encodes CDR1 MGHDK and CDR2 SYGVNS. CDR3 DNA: TGTGCCAGCAGTGAATTCGTACAAGAGACCCAGTACTTC. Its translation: CASSEFVQETQYF.

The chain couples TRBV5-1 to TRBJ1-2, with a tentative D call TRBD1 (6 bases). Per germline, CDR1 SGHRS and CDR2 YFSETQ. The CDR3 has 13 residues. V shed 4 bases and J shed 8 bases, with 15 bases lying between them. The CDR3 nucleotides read TGCGCCAGCAGCATAAAGGGGGAGAGGGGCTACACCTTC. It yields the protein CASSIKGERGYTF. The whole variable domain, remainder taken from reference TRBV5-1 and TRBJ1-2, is KAGVTQTPRYLIKTRGQQVTLSCSPISGHRSVSWYQQTPGQGLQFLFEYFSETQRNKGNFPGRFSGRQFSNSRSEMNVSTLELGDSALYLCASSIKGERGYTFGSGTRLTVV.

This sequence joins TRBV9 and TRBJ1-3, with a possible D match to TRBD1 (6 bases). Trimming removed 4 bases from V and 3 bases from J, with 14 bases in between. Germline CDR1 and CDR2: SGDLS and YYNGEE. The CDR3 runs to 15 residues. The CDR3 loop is CASSLTGSDGNTIYF. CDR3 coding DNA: TGTGCCAGCAGCCTCACAGGGTCTGATGGAAACACCATATATTTT.

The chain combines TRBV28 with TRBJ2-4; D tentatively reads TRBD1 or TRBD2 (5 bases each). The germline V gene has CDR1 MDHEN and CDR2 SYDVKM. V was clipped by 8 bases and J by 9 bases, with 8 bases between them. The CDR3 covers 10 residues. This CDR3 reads CASYGGIQYF. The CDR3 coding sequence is TGTGCCAGCTATGGGGGCATTCAGTACTTC.

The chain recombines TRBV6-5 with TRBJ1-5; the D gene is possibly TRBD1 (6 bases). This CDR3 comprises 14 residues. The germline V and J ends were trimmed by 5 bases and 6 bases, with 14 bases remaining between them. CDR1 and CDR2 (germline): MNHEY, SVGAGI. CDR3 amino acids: CASSQRTERQPQHF. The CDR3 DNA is TGTGCCAGCAGTCAGCGGACAGAGCGTCAGCCCCAGCATTTT.

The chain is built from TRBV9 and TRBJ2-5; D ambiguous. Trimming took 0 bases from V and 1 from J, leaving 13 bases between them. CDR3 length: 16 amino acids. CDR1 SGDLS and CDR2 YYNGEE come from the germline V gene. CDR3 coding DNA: TGTGCCAGCAGCGTAGCTGGGATGGGGTTCCAAGAGACCCAGTACTTC. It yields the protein CASSVAGMGFQETQYF.

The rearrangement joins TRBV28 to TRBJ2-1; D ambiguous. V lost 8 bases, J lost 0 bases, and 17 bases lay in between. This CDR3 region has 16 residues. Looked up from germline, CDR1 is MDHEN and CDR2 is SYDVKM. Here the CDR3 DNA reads TGTGCCAGCGGTTCCGCGGCCAGGACCTCCTACAATGAGCAGTTCTTC. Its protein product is CASGSAARTSYNEQFF.

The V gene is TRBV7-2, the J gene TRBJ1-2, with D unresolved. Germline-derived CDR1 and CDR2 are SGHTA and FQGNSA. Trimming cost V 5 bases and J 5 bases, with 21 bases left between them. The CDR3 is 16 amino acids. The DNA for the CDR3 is TGTGCCAGCAGCCAGGCTGGGTTTGGAGGTTTTTATGGCTACACCTTC. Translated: CASSQAGFGGFYGYTF.

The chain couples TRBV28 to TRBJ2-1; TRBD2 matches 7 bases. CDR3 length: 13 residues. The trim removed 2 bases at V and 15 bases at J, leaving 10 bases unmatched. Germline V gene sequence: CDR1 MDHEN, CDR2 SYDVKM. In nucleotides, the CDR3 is TGTGCCAGCAGTTTAAAGGTTCGCAGGGAGGGGTTCTTC. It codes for CASSLKVRREGFF.

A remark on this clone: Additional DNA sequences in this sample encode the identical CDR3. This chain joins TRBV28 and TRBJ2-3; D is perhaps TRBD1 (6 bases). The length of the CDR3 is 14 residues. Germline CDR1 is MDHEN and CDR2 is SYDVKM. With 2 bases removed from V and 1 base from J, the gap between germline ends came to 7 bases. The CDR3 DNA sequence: TGTGCCAGCAGTTTAACAGGGCGCACAGATACGCAGTATTTT. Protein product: CASSLTGRTDTQYF.

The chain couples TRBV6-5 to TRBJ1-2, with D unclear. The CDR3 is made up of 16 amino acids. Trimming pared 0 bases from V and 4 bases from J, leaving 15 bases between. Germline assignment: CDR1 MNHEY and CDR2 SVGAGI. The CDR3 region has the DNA TGTGCCAGCAGTTACTCGCCGAGGGAGGGTAGCTATGGCTACACCTTC. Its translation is CASSYSPREGSYGYTF.

The CDR3: CAWSVTAEAFF. In nucleotides, the CDR3 is TGTGCCTGGAGTGTAACAGCTGAAGCTTTCTTT. The chain couples TRBV30 to TRBJ1-1; no definite D call. This CDR3 is 11 amino acids long. The V end was cut by 0 bases, the J end by 6 bases, with 5 bases between. The germline gives CDR1 GTSNPN, CDR2 SVGIG (reference sequence). Using reference TRBV30 and TRBJ1-1 for the parts outside the CDR3, the full variable domain is SQTIHQWPATLVQPVGSPLSLECTVEGTSNPNLYWYRQAAGRGLQLLFYSVGIGQISSEVPQNLSASRPQDRQFILSSKKLLLSDSGFYLCAWSVTAEAFFGQGTRLTVV.

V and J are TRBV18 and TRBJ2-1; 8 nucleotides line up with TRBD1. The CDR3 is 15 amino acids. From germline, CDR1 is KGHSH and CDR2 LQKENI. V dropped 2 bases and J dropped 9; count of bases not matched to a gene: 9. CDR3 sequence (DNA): TGTGCCAGCTCACCATGGACAGGGTCGGAGGGTGAGCAGTTCTTC. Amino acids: CASSPWTGSEGEQFF. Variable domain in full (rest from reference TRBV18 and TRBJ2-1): NAGVMQNPRHLVRRRGQEARLRCSPMKGHSHVYWYRQLPEEGLKFMVYLQKENIIDESGMPKERFSAEFPKEGPSILRIQQVVRGDSAAYFCASSPWTGSEGEQFFGPGTRLTVL.

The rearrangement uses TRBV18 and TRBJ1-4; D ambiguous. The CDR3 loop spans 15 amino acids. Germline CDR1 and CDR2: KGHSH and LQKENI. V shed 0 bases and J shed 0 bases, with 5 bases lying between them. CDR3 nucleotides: TGTGCCAGCTCACCACCCCAGGCAACTAATGAAAAACTGTTTTTT. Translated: CASSPPQATNEKLFF.

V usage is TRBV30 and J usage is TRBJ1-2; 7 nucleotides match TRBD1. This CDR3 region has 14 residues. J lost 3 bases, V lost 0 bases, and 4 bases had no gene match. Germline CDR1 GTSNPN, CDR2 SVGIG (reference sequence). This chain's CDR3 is CAWSVGRGYYGYTF. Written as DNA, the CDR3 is TGTGCCTGGAGTGTAGGCAGGGGGTACTATGGCTACACCTTC.

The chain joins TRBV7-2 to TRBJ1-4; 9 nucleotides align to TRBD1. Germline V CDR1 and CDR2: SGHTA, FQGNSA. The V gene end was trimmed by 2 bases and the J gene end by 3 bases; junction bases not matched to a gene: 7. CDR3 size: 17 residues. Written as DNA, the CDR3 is TGTGCCAGCAGCTTAAGACAGGGGGGTTTAGCTAATGAAAAACTGTTTTTT. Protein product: CASSLRQGGLANEKLFF. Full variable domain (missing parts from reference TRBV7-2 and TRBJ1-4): GAGVSQSPSNKVTEKGKDVELRCDPISGHTALYWYRQSLGQGLEFLIYFQGNSAPDKSGLPSDRFSAERTGGSVSTLTIQRTQQEDSAVYLCASSLRQGGLANEKLFFGSGTQLSVL.

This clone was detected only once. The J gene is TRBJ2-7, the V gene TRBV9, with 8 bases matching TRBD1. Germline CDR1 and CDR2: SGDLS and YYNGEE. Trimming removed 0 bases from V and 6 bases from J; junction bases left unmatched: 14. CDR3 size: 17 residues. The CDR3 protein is CASSVAAPGQGAGEQYF. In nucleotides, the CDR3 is TGTGCCAGCAGCGTAGCCGCCCCGGGGCAGGGGGCCGGCGAGCAGTACTTC.

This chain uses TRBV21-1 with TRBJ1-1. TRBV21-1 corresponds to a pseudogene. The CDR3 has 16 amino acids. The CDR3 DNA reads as TGTGCCCTAAAAACGAAGATACTGGGGGGGAACACTGAAGCTTTCTTT. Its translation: CALKTKILGGNTEAFF.

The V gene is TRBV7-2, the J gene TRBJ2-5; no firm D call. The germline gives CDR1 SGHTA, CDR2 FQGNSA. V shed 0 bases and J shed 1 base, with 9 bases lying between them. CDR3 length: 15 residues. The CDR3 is CASSLAARPQETQYF. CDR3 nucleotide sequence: TGTGCCAGCAGCTTAGCTGCACGGCCCCAAGAGACCCAGTACTTC.